The 29 T cell receptor beta chains listed next were all sequenced from one sample in a study of graft-versus-host responses after intestinal transplantation. Libraries were prepared by immunoSEQ multiplex PCR; TCRdb keeps only in-frame clonotypes and omits some of them. The sample consists of about 47,000 clones, 85% to 95% of them appearing once. The material was PBMCs, obtained about 800 days after a first intestinal transplant, on the day of a second. The receptors here all came from a human patient who received an intestinal transplant, so some T cells may come from the graft donor.

The chain employs TRBV6-5 and TRBJ1-5; D is unresolved. The CDR3 has 13 residues. Germline CDR1 and CDR2: MNHEY and SVGAGI. Trimming left V 2 bases short and J 7 bases short, with 9 bases between. CDR3 DNA sequence: TGTGCCAGCAGTTACGGGGTTGCCCAGCCCCAGCATTTT. Amino acid sequence: CASSYGVAQPQHF.

In its sample, this clone was seen once. The V and J genes are TRBV25-1 and TRBJ1-3; D gene uncertain. Trimming cost V 3 bases and J 0 bases, with 6 bases left between them. There are 14 residues in the CDR3. CDR1 MGHDK and CDR2 SYGVNS come from the germline V gene. CDR3 in DNA: TGTGCCAGCAGTGACATAGACTCTGGAAACACCATATATTTT. This gives the protein CASSDIDSGNTIYF.

The rearrangement uses TRBV5-1 and TRBJ2-7; 10 bases are shared with TRBD1. J gave up 5 bases and V 4 bases, and 6 bases lay outside the gene matches. Germline V lookup: CDR1 SGHRS, CDR2 YFSETQ. CDR3 size: 14 residues. The CDR3, as DNA: TGCGCCAGCAGCCGGGACAGGGGAGGCCACGAGCAGTACTTC. Protein: CASSRDRGGHEQYF.

The chain carries TRBV28 and TRBJ1-5, with 11 bases lining up with TRBD1. With 10 bases clipped from V and 3 bases from J, the junction kept 11 bases outside the gene matches. CDR1 and CDR2 from the germline V gene are MDHEN and SYDVKM. The CDR3 length is 16 residues. CDR3 DNA: TGTGCCATCCTATCTCGGGGACAGGGGGTCAATCAGCCCCAGCATTTT. Residues: CAILSRGQGVNQPQHF.

In this sample, this clone turned up a few times. The chain links TRBV19 to TRBJ1-1, with 7 bases fitting TRBD1. Trimming at V came to 5 bases and at J to 0 bases, leaving 3 bases not matched to a gene. This CDR3 contains 14 residues. Germline V gene data show CDR1 as LNHDA and CDR2 as SQIVND (reference sequence). CDR3 protein: CASSWDSMNTEAFF. CDR3 nucleotides: TGTGCCAGTAGTTGGGACAGCATGAACACTGAAGCTTTCTTT.

The rearrangement joins TRBV19 to TRBJ1-1; tentatively, D is TRBD1 (6 bases). The CDR3 is 15 residues long. V dropped 5 bases and J dropped 2 bases, with 15 bases sitting between them. The V gene's germline CDR1 is LNHDA and CDR2 SQIVND (reference sequence). This chain's CDR3 is CASSPRGGPNTEAFF. CDR3 nucleotides: TGTGCCAGTAGTCCGCGGGGGGGCCCCAACACTGAAGCTTTCTTT.

The chain joins TRBV19 to TRBJ1-1; D possibly corresponds to TRBD1 (5 bases). The V gene lost 3 bases and the J gene lost 7 bases, with 15 bases spanning the gap. Germline CDR1 reads LNHDA; CDR2 reads SQIVND (reference sequence). CDR3 length equals 14 residues. The CDR3 spells CASSIGAKKVEAFF. CDR3 nucleotide sequence: TGTGCCAGTAGTATCGGGGCAAAGAAGGTTGAAGCTTTCTTT.

The chain has TRBV6-5 and TRBJ2-7; the match to TRBD1 covers 7 bases. This CDR3 comprises 12 residues. The V and J ends lost 10 bases and 0 bases, in that order; junction bases with no gene match: 3. CDR1 and CDR2 from the germline V gene are MNHEY and SVGAGI. The CDR3 region is CATQGFSYEQYF. The CDR3 DNA reads TGTGCCACACAGGGGTTCTCCTACGAGCAGTACTTC.

The J gene is TRBJ2-1, the V gene TRBV7-8; TRBD2 matches 9 bases. The CDR3 length is 15 residues. V lost 6 bases and J lost 3; bases outside the gene matches: 6. In germline, CDR1 is SGHVS, CDR2 FQNEAQ. CDR3 DNA: TGTGCCAGCAGTCTTAGCGGGAGCTTCTACAATGAGCAGTTCTTC. Residues: CASSLSGSFYNEQFF.

The rearrangement uses TRBV25-1 and TRBJ2-1; tentative D call: TRBD2 (6 bases). V lost 6 bases, J lost 2 bases, and 14 bases lay in between. This CDR3 region has 15 residues. Germline assignment: CDR1 MGHDK and CDR2 SYGVNS. CDR3 in DNA: TGTGCCAGCAGGGGTTGGGGGGACCCCTACAATGAGCAGTTCTTC. Protein product: CASRGWGDPYNEQFF.

This chain uses TRBV25-1 with TRBJ2-4, with D possibly matching TRBD1 (8 bases). With 4 bases removed from V and 8 bases from J, the gap between germline ends came to 12 bases. Germline-derived CDR1 and CDR2 are MGHDK and SYGVNS. The CDR3 covers 13 residues. The CDR3 region is CASSVTGGDIQYF. The CDR3 DNA is TGTGCCAGCAGTGTCACAGGGGGGGACATTCAGTACTTC.

The chain carries TRBV9 and TRBJ2-6, with 7 bases lining up with TRBD1. CDR1 and CDR2 (germline): SGDLS, YYNGEE. Trimming at V came to 4 bases and at J to 5 bases, leaving 9 bases not matched to a gene. The CDR3 length is 16 residues. Here the CDR3 reads CASSQWTGAWANVLTF. In DNA, the CDR3 is TGTGCCAGCAGCCAATGGACAGGCGCTTGGGCCAACGTCCTGACTTTC.

This chain links TRBV5-5 with TRBJ1-1; the D is unclear. The germline gives CDR1 SGHKS, CDR2 YYEKEE (reference sequence). Trimming took 1 base from V and 10 from J, leaving 8 bases between them. CDR3 size: 11 residues. The CDR3 DNA is TGTGCCAGCAGCTTGCACAGCGGAGCTTTCTTT. It translates to CASSLHSGAFF.

The CDR3 nucleotides are TGTGCCACCAGCAGAGATTCCGGACAGGGGGTTACCTACGAGCAGTACTTC. The encoded protein is CATSRDSGQGVTYEQYF. The gene calls are TRBV15 and TRBJ2-7, with 10 bases matching TRBD1. Germline CDR1 and CDR2: LNHNV and YYDKDF (reference sequence). V trimming: 0 bases; J trimming: 2 bases; junction bases outside the gene matches: 7. The CDR3 has 17 residues. Supplemented by reference TRBV15 and TRBJ2-7, the full variable domain reads DAMVIQNPRYQVTQFGKPVTLSCSQTLNHNVMYWYQQKSSQAPKLLFHYYDKDFNNEADTPDNFQSRRPNTSFCFLDIRSPGLGDTAMYLCATSRDSGQGVTYEQYFGPGTRLTVT.

The chain joins TRBV19 to TRBJ1-1; no definite D call. This CDR3 region has 14 residues. The germline CDR1 and CDR2 sequences are LNHDA and SQIVND (reference sequence). V was shortened by 0 bases and J by 3 bases, with 8 bases between the two germline ends. In DNA form, the CDR3 reads TGTGCCAGTAGTATAGATAGGTTCTACACTGAAGCTTTCTTT. This encodes CASSIDRFYTEAFF.

The chain combines TRBV6-6 with TRBJ2-7, with D perhaps TRBD2 (6 bases). Trimming cost V 2 bases and J 5 bases, with 13 bases left between them. Germline values: CDR1 MNHNY, CDR2 SVGAGI (reference sequence). The CDR3 sequence is 14 residues long. The CDR3 coding sequence is TGTGCCAGCAGTTACGACGATACTAGCAACGAGCAGTACTTC. It is translated as CASSYDDTSNEQYF.

The rearrangement joins TRBV7-3 to TRBJ2-5; TRBD2 matches 10 bases. Losses at the gene ends were 5 bases for V and 5 bases for J; bases not matched to a gene: 8. CDR3 size: 15 residues. Germline V gene sequence: CDR1 SGHTA, CDR2 FQGTGA. The CDR3 spells CASSPGLALSETQYF. The CDR3 DNA is TGTGCCAGCAGCCCGGGACTAGCGCTGAGTGAGACCCAGTACTTC. Together with reference TRBV7-3 and TRBJ2-5, the CDR3 gives the full variable domain: GAGVSQTPSNKVTEKGKYVELRCDPISGHTALYWYRQSLGQGPEFLIYFQGTGAADDSGLPNDRFFAVRPEGSVSTLKIQRTERGDSAVYLCASSPGLALSETQYFGPGTRLLVL.

This chain connects TRBV28 to TRBJ1-5; D perhaps matches TRBD1 (5 bases). Germline V gives CDR1 MDHEN, CDR2 SYDVKM. V was shortened by 5 bases and J by 3 bases, with 17 bases between the two germline ends. CDR3 size: 16 residues. CDR3 amino acids: CASSPLGGGNNQPQHF. The CDR3 bases are TGTGCCAGCAGTCCCCTCGGGGGGGGGAACAATCAGCCCCAGCATTTT.

This clone was seen only once. The V gene is TRBV9, the J gene TRBJ1-2, with D hard to call. Trimming removed 4 bases at V and 4 bases at J, with 8 bases between. The CDR3 is 12 residues long. Germline assignment: CDR1 SGDLS and CDR2 YYNGEE. The CDR3 reads CASSLWGYGYTF. The DNA of the CDR3 is TGTGCCAGCAGCCTCTGGGGCTATGGCTACACCTTC.

The V and J genes are TRBV6-1 and TRBJ2-7, with TRBD1 matching 8 bases. The length of the CDR3 is 15 residues. The V gene end was trimmed by 6 bases and the J gene end by 0 bases; junction bases not matched to a gene: 7. Germline V gene sequence: CDR1 MNHNS, CDR2 SASEGT. Here the CDR3 reads CASRPGGANSYEQYF. In nucleotides, the CDR3 is TGTGCCAGCAGACCAGGGGGCGCGAACTCCTACGAGCAGTACTTC.

The V call is TRBV6-5, the J call TRBJ2-1; D call uncertain. This CDR3 has 14 amino acids. Germline CDR1 MNHEY, CDR2 SVGAGI. V dropped 1 base and J dropped 5 bases, with 9 bases sitting between them. The DNA of the CDR3 is TGTGCCAGCAGTTACTATAGCCGCAACAATGAGCAGTTCTTC. Its translation: CASSYYSRNNEQFF.

The chain joins TRBV7-9 to TRBJ1-6; D call uncertain. V was clipped by 0 bases and J by 10 bases, with 10 bases between them. Germline CDR1 SEHNR, CDR2 FQNEAQ (reference sequence). This CDR3 region has 14 residues. DNA for the CDR3: TGTGCCAGCAGCTTAGCCCAGCCCAGGTCACCCCTCCACTTT. It is translated as CASSLAQPRSPLHF.

This chain links TRBV5-8 with TRBJ2-5, with D unresolved. With the DNA end fitting TRBJ2-7 better, the J assignment may be wrong. The CDR3 spans 15 residues. The V gene's germline CDR1 is SGHTS and CDR2 YDEGEE. Here the CDR3 reads CASSALGEATYEQYF. DNA for the CDR3: TGTGCCAGCAGCGCATTAGGAGAAGCGACCTACGAGCAGTACTTC.

This chain uses TRBV7-3 with TRBJ1-2, with D perhaps matching TRBD1 (6 bases). The V end lost 0 bases, the J end lost 4 bases, and 6 bases lay between the germline ends. The CDR3 runs 13 residues. The germline CDR1 and CDR2 sequences are SGHTA and FQGTGA. The CDR3: CASSLTTGYGYTF. For the CDR3, the DNA is TGTGCCAGCAGCTTAACGACAGGCTATGGCTACACCTTC. Combining the CDR3 with reference TRBV7-3 and TRBJ1-2 gives the whole variable domain GAGVSQTPSNKVTEKGKYVELRCDPISGHTALYWYRQSLGQGPEFLIYFQGTGAADDSGLPNDRFFAVRPEGSVSTLKIQRTERGDSAVYLCASSLTTGYGYTFGSGTRLTVV.

The gene calls are TRBV29-1 and TRBJ2-2, with 9 bases fitting TRBD2. The CDR3 is 14 amino acids. Germline loops: CDR1 SQVTM, CDR2 ANQGSEA. With V trimmed by 7 bases and J by 2 bases, 5 bases remained unmatched. This CDR3 reads CSAERGANTGELFF. CDR3 bases: TGCAGCGCCGAGCGGGGGGCAAACACCGGGGAGCTGTTTTTT.

V and J are TRBV4-2 and TRBJ2-5, with 8 bases aligning to TRBD1. This CDR3 comprises 13 residues. The trim removed 4 bases at V and 9 bases at J, leaving 7 bases unmatched. From germline, CDR1 is LGHNA and CDR2 YNFKEQ. CDR3 coding DNA: TGTGCCAGCAGCCTGACAGGGGCCGCGGCCCAGTACTTC. Its translation: CASSLTGAAAQYF.

This rearrangement joins TRBV9 to TRBJ2-7; D uncertain. V lost 3 bases, J lost 7 bases, and 17 bases lay in between. Germline V gene sequence: CDR1 SGDLS, CDR2 YYNGEE. The CDR3 loop spans 14 amino acids. CDR3 amino acids: CASSAKSGAFEQYF. CDR3 bases: TGTGCCAGCAGCGCGAAATCGGGTGCTTTTGAGCAGTACTTC.

This clone was observed once. The gene calls are TRBV6-6 and TRBJ1-5, with TRBD1 matching 7 bases. V gave up 5 bases and J gave up 3 bases; unmatched junction bases: 7. This CDR3 is 15 amino acids long. The germline CDR1 and CDR2 sequences are MNHNY and SVGAGI (reference sequence). CDR3 in amino acids: CASSRQGVNNQPQHF. CDR3 nucleotides: TGTGCCAGCAGTCGGCAGGGGGTTAACAATCAGCCCCAGCATTTT.

V and J are TRBV7-2 and TRBJ2-5, with D possibly TRBD1 on 7 matching bases. Matching the DNA end better, TRBJ2-7 makes the J call doubtful. Germline CDR1 reads SGHTA; CDR2 reads FQGNSA. The CDR3 sequence is 19 residues long. CDR3 residues: CASTMEGGPGGSRTYEQYF. As DNA, the CDR3 is TGTGCCAGCACCATGGAAGGGGGACCAGGGGGGAGCAGAACTTACGAGCAGTACTTC.